The 5 T cell receptor beta chains below all came from one sample that was sequenced in a study of blood T cell repertoires in COVID-19. Only in-frame clones appear in the TCRdb table, and some are missing; sequencing was by immunoSEQ multiplex PCR. This table holds 150,000 to 200,000 clones, about 87% found once. Material for sequencing was peripheral blood. Every receptor here comes from a woman between 18 and 30 years old who had recovered from COVID-19.

The DNA for the CDR3 is TGTGCCAGCAGTTATCAGGCTAGCGGGAGAGAGACCCAGTACTTC. Residues: CASSYQASGRETQYF. This chain uses TRBV6-2 or TRBV6-3 with TRBJ2-5; 10 bases are shared with TRBD2. From germline, CDR1 is MNHEY and CDR2 SVGEGT. The length of the CDR3 is 15 residues. The V and J ends lost 3 bases and 4 bases, in that order; junction bases with no gene match: 5.

The chain carries TRBV5-1 and TRBJ1-4; no clear D. CDR3 length: 14 residues. Trimming pared 4 bases from V and 0 bases from J, leaving 7 bases between. Germline CDR1 reads SGHRS; CDR2 reads YFSETQ. The CDR3: CASSPQPTNEKLFF. DNA for the CDR3: TGCGCCAGCAGCCCACAGCCAACTAATGAAAAACTGTTTTTT.

The genes are TRBV6-4 and TRBJ2-6; D not certain. Trimming took off 4 bases at V and 0 bases at J, with 10 bases between the two ends. CDR1 and CDR2 (germline): MRHNA, SNTAGT. The CDR3 spans 16 residues. The CDR3 nucleotides are TGTGCCAGCAGTGCACAGCAAAACTCTGGGGCCAACGTCCTGACTTTC. Translating it yields CASSAQQNSGANVLTF.

The chain is built from TRBV7-6 and TRBJ1-4; 7 bases are shared with TRBD1. V shed 4 bases and J 4 bases; nucleotides not matched to a gene: 3. CDR3 length: 14 amino acids. CDR1 is SGHVS and CDR2 is FNYEAQ in the germline V gene. The CDR3 spells CASSSGQINEKLFF. The CDR3 region has the DNA TGTGCCAGCAGCTCGGGACAGATTAATGAAAAACTGTTTTTT. Variable domain in full (rest from reference TRBV7-6 and TRBJ1-4): GAGVSQSPRYKVTKRGQDVALRCDPISGHVSLYWYRQALGQGPEFLTYFNYEAQQDKSGLPNDRFSAERPEGSISTLTIQRTEQRDSAMYRCASSSGQINEKLFFGSGTQLSVL.

The chain employs TRBV6-5 and TRBJ2-7; a weak D match, TRBD1 (6 bases). The V end was cut by 4 bases, the J end by 2 bases, with 12 bases between. The CDR3 totals 14 residues. CDR1 and CDR2 from the germline V gene are MNHEY and SVGAGI. Written as DNA, the CDR3 is TGTGCCAGCAGTTCCGAAGGGGGTACCTACGAGCAGTACTTC. Its protein is CASSSEGGTYEQYF.